The present TCR beta chain was sequenced within a study of Graves' ophthalmopathy and Graves' hyperthyroidism. Study observations and caveats: Using a 13-signature model, the authors split ophthalmopathy from stable hyperthyroidism, with around 85% sensitivity and approximately 84% specificity. Most thyroid clonotypes with frequency above 0.001 were detected in blood too.

Trimming stripped 9 bases from V and 2 bases from J, with 20 bases between. CDR1 is LNHDA, CDR2 SQIVND, per germline (reference sequence). The CDR3 sequence is 16 residues long. Concerning this clonotype: Its antigen is not identified.

RNA transcripts were the template, and TCR beta CDR3 regions were amplified from them. RT-PCR in the first round used HTBI primers; a second-round multiplex PCR followed. TCRdb re-called the multiplex PCR reads through MiXCR, storing one row per CDR3 protein. Of around 600,000 distinct CDR3 sequences detected, about 38% appear once; the ten largest clones hold around 3.3%. PBMCs came from 8.5 to 10 ml of fresh peripheral blood. V gene TRBV19 combines with J gene TRBJ1-5; a weak D match, TRBD1 (6 bases). Sequencing used peripheral blood. The sequence was obtained from an adult man with Graves' ophthalmopathy. The CDR3 region has the DNA TGTGCCAGCTCGCCCGGACAGCTCCTAGGCAATCAGCCCCAGCATTTT. It encodes CASSPGQLLGNQPQHF.